The entry that follows covers one TCR beta chain sequence. This sample was included in a study of spatial heterogeneity in lung cancer. Across the study: In cases with available follow-up PBMC samples, these were sequenced at a median of about 25 months after resection. In the raw reads, each unique TCR and UMI combination was present more than ten times on average.

V was trimmed by 3 bases and J by 5 bases, leaving 16 bases between them. CDR1 SGHRS and CDR2 YFSETQ come from the germline V gene. The CDR3 covers 15 residues. Time point of the sample: blood at routine non-recurrence follow-up after resection. TCRdb re-derived calls from the 5' RACE reads in MiXCR, one entry per CDR3 protein. The sample lists roughly 18,000 distinct CDR3 sequences, about a fifth seen once, with less than 8% in the top ten. Sequences were derived from PBMCs, sampled at follow-up. This chain links TRBV5-1 with TRBJ2-3; D is unresolved. This clonotype was obtained from a male donor with early-stage non-small cell lung cancer. CDR3 protein: CASSSLVGPIDTQYF. The CDR3 coding sequence is TGCGCCAGCAGCTCATTAGTAGGCCCCATAGATACGCAGTATTTT.